The clone carrying this TCR beta chain was detected only once. The CDR3 runs 15 residues. Germline V gives CDR1 MNHEY, CDR2 SVGAGI. V was pared by 6 bases and J by 9 bases, with 13 bases of the junction left unmatched. Assay used: immunoSEQ multiplex PCR; TCRdb lists only in-frame clones, some missing. Here the sample spans millions of clones, about 95% being singletons. Terminally differentiated effector memory CD45RA+ cells were left out of the naive CD8 fraction, which was CD45RO-negative and positively selected for CCR7. These data belong to a study of shared clonotypes between healthy human individuals.

The sequence came from a man younger than 35 in good health. What was sequenced was naive CD8+ T cells sorted from blood. This sequence joins TRBV6-5 and TRBJ2-3; 9 bases are a match to TRBD1. CDR3 region: CASRVGQGMEGTQYF. Written as DNA, the CDR3 is TGTGCCAGCAGGGTCGGACAGGGGATGGAGGGCACGCAGTATTTT.